This T cell receptor (beta chain) was retrieved from a study of human T cells and chemical hapten exposure. At the level of the study: Small volume differences among pooled libraries mainly caused per-sample TCR yield variation.

Per the germline V gene, CDR1 is SQVTM and CDR2 is ANQGSEA. Trimming removed 4 bases at V and 10 bases at J, with 7 bases between. The CDR3 loop spans 9 amino acids. Time point of the sample: healthy volunteer bleed at 2 weeks. Unfractionated whole blood yielded total RNA. TCRdb processed the RACE reads anew with MiXCR; each CDR3 protein has one entry. The top ten clones hold under 6.5% of a sample with about 45,000 distinct CDR3 sequences, about 4.8% of them seen once. The receptor was derived from a human donor in good health. Some clones in this sample may be carry-over from other donors' samples. V is TRBV29-1 and J is TRBJ1-1, with D possibly TRBD1 on 5 matching bases. What was sequenced was whole blood. This chain's CDR3 is CSVGGAAFF. CDR3 bases: TGCAGCGTTGGTGGGGCAGCTTTCTTT.